Listed here is a single TCR beta chain. The PCR was carried out with 60 Vbeta primers and 13 Jbeta primers. Profiling relied on immunoSEQ multiplex PCR, and the TCRdb table lists in-frame clones only, not all of them. The specimen's table records some 130,000 clones. The source of the sample is a study of cytomegalovirus exposure and HLA in healthy donors. Germline CDR1 is ENHRY and CDR2 is SYGVKD. V lost 7 bases and J 2 bases, leaving 11 bases between the germline ends. The CDR3 totals 13 residues. The source of this sequence is a woman between 40 and 55 years old in good health and CMV-seronegative. Sequencing was performed on PBMCs. The chain combines TRBV10-3 with TRBJ1-2; D is ambiguous. As DNA, the CDR3 is TGTGCCATCACCGAGGGTAGGAACTATGGCTACACCTTC. This gives the protein CAITEGRNYGYTF.